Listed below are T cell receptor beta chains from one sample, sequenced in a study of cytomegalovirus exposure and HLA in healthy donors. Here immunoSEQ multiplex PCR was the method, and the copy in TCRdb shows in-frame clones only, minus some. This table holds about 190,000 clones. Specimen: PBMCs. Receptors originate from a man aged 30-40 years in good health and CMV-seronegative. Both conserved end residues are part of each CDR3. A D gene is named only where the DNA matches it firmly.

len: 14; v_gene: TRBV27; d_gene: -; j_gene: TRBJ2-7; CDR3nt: TGTGCCAGCGCCTCTCTGGCGGTGCCCTACGAGCAGTACTTC; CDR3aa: CASASLAVPYEQYF
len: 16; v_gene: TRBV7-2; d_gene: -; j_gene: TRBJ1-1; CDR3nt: TGTGCCAGCAGCCCTCTCCCGGGCTCCAATGGGGGCGAAGCTTTCTTT; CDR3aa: CASSPLPGSNGGEAFF
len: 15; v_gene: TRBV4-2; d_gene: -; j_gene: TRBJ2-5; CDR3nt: TGTGCCAGCAGCCAAGTGTCTAGCCAACAAGAGACCCAGTACTTC; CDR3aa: CASSQVSSQQETQYF
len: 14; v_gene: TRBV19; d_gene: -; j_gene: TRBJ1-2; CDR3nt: TGTGCCAGTAGGATACAGGCCACTAACTATGGCTACACCTTC; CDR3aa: CASRIQATNYGYTF
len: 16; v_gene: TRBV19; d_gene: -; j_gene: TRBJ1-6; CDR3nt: TGTGCCAGTAGTCTGTCTACCCTCTCCTATAATTCACCCCTCCACTTT; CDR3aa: CASSLSTLSYNSPLHF
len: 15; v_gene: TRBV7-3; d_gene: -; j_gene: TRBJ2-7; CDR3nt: TGTGCCAGCAGCTTAGGGGCGGGGAGCTCCTACGAGCAGTACTTC; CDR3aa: CASSLGAGSSYEQYF
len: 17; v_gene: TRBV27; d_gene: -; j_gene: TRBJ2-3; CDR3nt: TGTGCCAGCAGTTTATCCCCCGCGACAGATAGCACAGATACGCAGTATTTT; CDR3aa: CASSLSPATDSTDTQYF
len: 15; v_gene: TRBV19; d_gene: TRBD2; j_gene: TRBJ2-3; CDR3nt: TGTGCCAGTAGTCCCCCCAGCGGGAGGGTTGATACGCAGTATTTT; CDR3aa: CASSPPSGRVDTQYF
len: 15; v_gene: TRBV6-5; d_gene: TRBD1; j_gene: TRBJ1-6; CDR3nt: TGTGCCAGCAGTTTGGGGGGACAGGGAATTTCACCCCTCCACTTT; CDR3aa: CASSLGGQGISPLHF
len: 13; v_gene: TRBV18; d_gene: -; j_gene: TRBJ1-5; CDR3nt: TGTGCCAGCTCACCACGGGGGGATCAGCCCCAGCATTTT; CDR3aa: CASSPRGDQPQHF
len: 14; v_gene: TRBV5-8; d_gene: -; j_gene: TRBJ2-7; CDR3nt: TGTGCCAGCAGCCTCGGTCCCGGGAGCTACGAGCAGTACTTC; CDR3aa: CASSLGPGSYEQYF